This T cell receptor (beta chain) was recorded in a study of blood T cell repertoires in COVID-19 (dated by TCRdb to between 2020 and 2021). Background for the entire study: Samples covering the acute and convalescent phases of COVID-19 were provided by collaborators in the United States, Italy and Spain. The material from the prospective study consisted of cDNA or gDNA derived from T cells, B-cell-depleted T cells, or PBMCs. Subjects who had been exposed to COVID-19, were actively infected with it, or had recovered from it provided the deeply sampled blood TCRbeta repertoires that made up the dataset. The repertoires were released in a freely available public database intended as a resource for research on the immune response to SARS-CoV-2. The samples were drawn from two sources: the first 160 participants of the ongoing ImmuneRACE study, and approximately 1,300 subjects contributed by 6 global collaborators. The sample metadata nearly always contained a de-identified subject ID, COVID-19 status, age in years and sex. Where available, HLA class I and class II types were taken from metadata supplied by the sample provider and were not determined by assay-based typing.

In the prospective study, participants were 18 to 89 years old, resided in approximately 22 geographic areas of the United States, and were enrolled through a virtual design. In the prospective study, participants were assigned to cohorts based on the clinical history participants reported in a screening survey and a study questionnaire. For ImmuneRACE Cohort 3, a participant was defined as recovered based on two consecutive negative NP/OP PCR tests, clearance by a healthcare professional, or resolution of symptoms. In the prospective study, whole blood, serum and a nasopharyngeal or oropharyngeal swab were collected from each participant by mobile phlebotomists. Over an approximately 2-month period, participants in the prospective study had the option of providing additional blood draws and questionnaires. Before DNA extraction, blood samples from the prospective study were shipped at room temperature or frozen.

The immunoSEQ Assay, a bias-controlled multiplex PCR, was used to amplify TCRbeta CDR3 regions from genomic DNA. On the authors' methods: Nucleated cell counts per sample were estimated from amplification of reference gene primers within the assay. To quantify the absolute abundance of each unique TCRbeta CDR3 rearrangement, sequence reads were collapsed and filtered. For each sample, productive Simpson clonality was calculated by taking the square root of Simpson's diversity index across productive rearrangements. Held by TCRdb, this immuneACCESS table contains in-frame sequences only and omits some clones. Under half of the omission traces to an unresolved V gene where checked; the cause of the rest is unknown. That table supplies the V and J calls and clone size; D and trimming were determined from the DNA. This sample lists around 330,000 clones; roughly 90% were detected once. The top ten constitute around 2.6% of the sample.

On this clone itself: What antigen it recognizes has not been identified. Base qualities are not at hand, and no much larger clone is one base apart.

The paper as a whole reports these results and caveats: The amount of clinical and demographic metadata varied by source and participant and was provided uncurated.

From a lookup of the germline V gene (reference sequence), CDR1 and CDR2 are LNHNV and YYDKDF. Clipping removes 2 bases from V and 6 bases from J, with 8 as the unmatched junction base count. The CDR3, from cysteine to phenylalanine, totals 17 residues. Just the 51-base CDR3 DNA is kept, in frame starting at base 1. The source is a man aged 60-69 years who had recovered from COVID-19. The sample comprised PBMCs or T cells enriched from blood (not recorded which). The chain is assembled from TRBV15 and TRBJ2-1; TRBD2 agrees with 12 junctional bases. The encoded CDR3 is CATSRPGLAGHPNEQFF. The nucleotides are TGTGCCACCAGCAGACCCGGACTAGCGGGACATCCCAATGAGCAGTTCTTC.